The following is a TCR beta chain sequence with its context. Its target antigen remains unknown. Base-call qualities are not available, and no considerably larger clone is one nucleotide away. The data are from a study of blood T cell repertoires in COVID-19 (dated by TCRdb to 2018 to 2021). In the study overall: The collaborator samples originated in the United States, Italy and Spain and spanned the acute and convalescent phases of COVID-19. The repertoires were released in a freely available public database intended as a resource for research on the immune response to SARS-CoV-2. Samples were obtained from the ongoing ImmuneRACE study (first 160 participants) and from about 1,300 subjects provided by 6 global collaborators. The material from the prospective study consisted of cDNA or gDNA derived from T cells, B-cell-depleted T cells, or PBMCs. Where available, HLA class I and class II types were obtained from metadata supplied by the sample provider rather than from assay-based typing. Nearly every sample came with metadata listing a de-identified subject ID, COVID-19 status, age in years and sex. The dataset comprised deeply sampled blood TCRbeta repertoires from subjects exposed to, actively infected with, or recovered from COVID-19. Results and caveats for the whole study, not just this receptor: The amount of clinical and demographic metadata varied by source and participant and was provided uncurated.

Each collaborating institution followed its own protocols to collect whole blood in K2EDTA tubes. For TCRbeta analysis, collaborators shipped samples as frozen whole blood, isolated PBMCs, or DNA extracted from either of those sample types. TCRbeta CDR3 regions were amplified from genomic DNA by means of the immunoSEQ Assay, a bias-controlled multiplex PCR. In the source study's methods: Nucleated cell counts per sample were estimated from amplification of reference gene primers within the assay. To quantify the absolute abundance of each unique TCRbeta CDR3 rearrangement, sequence reads were collapsed and filtered. For each sample, productive Simpson clonality was calculated as the square root of Simpson's diversity index over productive rearrangements. Imported from immuneACCESS, the table was reduced by TCRdb to in-frame sequences with V and J called. These copies leave out some clones; in studies compared against another copy, an unresolved V gene accounts for under half, and the cause of the remainder is not known. The DNA gave D and trimming, while V, J and clone size come from that table. For this sample the table gives roughly 50,000 clones, of which 80% to 90% were detected only once. Around 3% of the sample rests with the top ten.

The junction carries 16 bases between V and J, which are trimmed by 6 bases and 3 bases respectively. The CDR3 sequence holds 15 residues, the cysteine and phenylalanine included. The only DNA kept is the CDR3, 45 bases in frame from the first base. For CDR1 and CDR2, the germline V gene lists SGHDT and YYEEEE. This sequence uses TRBV5-6 and TRBJ1-5; a tentative D call is TRBD1 (5 bases match). The source material was peripheral blood. This clonotype originated in a woman older than 75 with acute or convalescent COVID-19. The CDR3: CASTRRGTTNQPQHF. The bases are TGTGCCAGCACCAGGAGGGGTACTACCAATCAGCCCCAGCATTTT. Reference TRBV5-6 and TRBJ1-5 genes cover what lies past the CDR3, so the full variable domain is DAGVTQSPTHLIKTRGQQVTLRCSPKSGHDTVSWYQQALGQGPQFIFQYYEEEERQRGNFPDRFSGHQFPNYSSELNVNALLLGDSALYLCASTRRGTTNQPQHFGDGTRLSIL.